This passage covers 18 T cell receptor beta chains from one sample sequenced in a study of blood T cells in healthy people across ages. For the second PCR, which ran for roughly 6 to 12 cycles, a sample-barcoded 5' primer and a J-beta primer mix were used. TCRdb ran MiXCR on the 5' RACE reads and lists one entry per CDR3 protein. The data hold hundreds of thousands of distinct CDR3 sequences, with about half observed a single time. The specimen was blood. These receptors were taken from a woman aged 55-75 years in good health.

This chain uses TRBV28 with TRBJ1-6; tentatively, D is TRBD1 (6 bases). CDR3 length: 16 residues. From germline, CDR1 is MDHEN and CDR2 SYDVKM. The V end lost 8 bases, the J end lost 3 bases, and 17 bases lay between the germline ends. Written as DNA, the CDR3 is TGTGCCAGCCGCCCGTATGAACAGGGCTATAATTCACCCCTCCACTTT. It is translated as CASRPYEQGYNSPLHF.

In this sample, this clonotype turned up a few times. The V call is TRBV24-1, the J call TRBJ1-2; no clear D gene. This CDR3 region has 12 residues. Germline CDR1 and CDR2: KGHDR and SFDVKD. Trimming shortened V by 1 base and J by 8 bases, and 7 bases separated the two germline ends. CDR3 sequence (DNA): TGTGCCACCAGTGATTTAGAGGTCGGCTACACCTTC. This translates into CATSDLEVGYTF.

The chain employs TRBV7-9 and TRBJ1-1; D may be TRBD1 (5 bases). Per the germline V gene, CDR1 is SEHNR and CDR2 is FQNEAQ (reference sequence). Trimming cost V 5 bases and J 2 bases, with 15 bases left between them. The CDR3 consists of 15 residues. This CDR3 is CASSPRGGVNTEAFF. The DNA of the CDR3 is TGTGCCAGCAGCCCCCGTGGGGGAGTTAACACTGAAGCTTTCTTT.

This chain connects TRBV20-1 to TRBJ2-3; TRBD2 agrees at 7 bases. Trimming took 5 bases from V and 2 from J; bases not matched to a gene: 10. CDR1 and CDR2 from the germline V gene are DFQATT and SNEGSKA (reference sequence). This CDR3 has 15 residues. The CDR3 region is CSAFSGLVDTDTQYF. For the CDR3, the DNA is TGCAGTGCTTTTTCTGGACTAGTAGACACAGATACGCAGTATTTT.

The CDR3 region is CASSLGDFEQFF. The CDR3 coding sequence is TGTGCCAGCAGCTTAGGAGATTTTGAGCAGTTCTTC. The V call is TRBV7-9, the J call TRBJ2-1, with D unclear. Germline CDR1 reads SEHNR; CDR2 reads FQNEAQ (reference sequence). The CDR3 spans 12 residues. Trimming stripped 1 base from V and 9 bases from J, with 7 bases between.

As for this clonotype: One junction end disagrees with the germline gene, perhaps due to a read error. This sequence joins TRBV18 and TRBJ2-5, with D unclear. TRBJ2-7 explains the end of the DNA better; the J call may be wrong. Germline values: CDR1 KGHSH, CDR2 LQKENI. This CDR3 is built from 14 residues. CDR3 loop: CAGSPGRVPYEQYF. DNA for the CDR3: TGTGCCGGCTCACCGGGTAGGGTCCCCTACGAGCAGTACTTC.

The sample holds a few counts of this clonotype. The CDR3 DNA sequence: TGTGCCAGCAGCCAAGACCCAGACAGGGGGCTAGAGCAGTTCTTC. Its protein product is CASSQDPDRGLEQFF. The chain carries TRBV4-2 and TRBJ2-1; TRBD1 matches 10 bases. From germline, CDR1 is LGHNA and CDR2 YNFKEQ. The CDR3 spans 15 residues. V lost 0 bases to trimming and J lost 10 bases; unmatched junction nucleotides: 6.

This clonotype was seen more than once but under ten times. In DNA, the CDR3 is TGCAGTGCTAGAATTGGCGTACTCTCCTACGAGCAGTACTTC. Protein: CSARIGVLSYEQYF. The gene calls are TRBV20-1 and TRBJ2-7, with D hard to call. V shed 2 bases and J shed 0 bases, with 11 bases lying between them. Germline CDR1 reads DFQATT; CDR2 reads SNEGSKA (reference sequence). The CDR3 covers 14 residues.

This clonotype was seen more than once but under ten times. This rearrangement joins TRBV5-1 to TRBJ2-6, with no clear D. Germline loops: CDR1 SGHRS, CDR2 YFSETQ. V gave up 1 base and J gave up 3 bases, with 8 bases separating them. This CDR3 is built from 15 residues. CDR3 bases: TGCGCCAGCAGCTTGTTGGGGTATGGGGCCAACGTCCTGACTTTC. Translation gives CASSLLGYGANVLTF.

The chain carries TRBV20-1 and TRBJ2-5, with TRBD1 identical over 9 bases. Germline CDR1 and CDR2: DFQATT and SNEGSKA (reference sequence). The CDR3 loop spans 13 amino acids. J was trimmed by 10 bases and V by 3 bases; bases with no gene match: 9. CDR3 amino acids: CSASPTGGTLQYF. CDR3 coding DNA: TGCAGTGCTAGCCCGACAGGGGGTACGCTCCAGTACTTC.

V is TRBV10-3 and J is TRBJ2-2; D gene ambiguous. The CDR3 is 14 residues long. V lost 4 bases, J lost 4 bases, and 10 bases lay in between. Germline V gene sequence: CDR1 ENHRY, CDR2 SYGVKD. The CDR3 nucleotides read TGTGCCATCAGTGGGGTAGGGTTCACCGGGGAGCTGTTTTTT. This translates into CAISGVGFTGELFF.

At least ten counts were recorded for this clonotype. The chain carries TRBV29-1 and TRBJ2-5; D unclear. The germline V gene has CDR1 SQVTM and CDR2 ANQGSEA. This CDR3 has 12 amino acids. V lost 4 bases and J lost 2, with 8 bases in between. CDR3 DNA: TGCAGCGTTGTATATAATCAAGAGACCCAGTACTTC. Protein sequence: CSVVYNQETQYF. The complete variable domain, with remaining parts taken from reference TRBV29-1 and TRBJ2-5, reads SAVISQKPSRDICQRGTSLTIQCQVDSQVTMMFWYRQQPGQSLTLIATANQGSEATYESGFVIDKFPISRPNLTFSTLTVSNMSPEDSSIYLCSVVYNQETQYFGPGTRLLVL.

Remarks on this clonotype: A junction end diverges from the germline sequence, so it may reflect a read error. CDR3 sequence (DNA): TGCGGTGCATATGGTGGGACAGCCTCCTACGAGCAGTACTTC. It yields the protein CGAYGGTASYEQYF. The V call is TRBV20-1, the J call TRBJ2-7; TRBD1 matches 7 bases. Germline V CDR1 and CDR2: DFQATT, SNEGSKA (reference sequence). The CDR3 loop spans 14 amino acids.

This clonotype was counted a few times. The gene calls are TRBV15 and TRBJ2-1, with 15 nucleotides matching TRBD2. The CDR3 length is 19 residues. The ends lost 0 bases at V and 7 bases at J; junction bases unmatched: 10. Germline V lookup: CDR1 LNHNV, CDR2 YYDKDF (reference sequence). CDR3: CATSRDLGLAGGTGNEQFF. CDR3 nucleotide sequence: TGTGCCACCAGCAGAGATCTCGGACTAGCGGGAGGGACAGGGAATGAGCAGTTCTTC.

The V and J genes are TRBV12-3 or TRBV12-4 and TRBJ2-3, with D maybe TRBD1 (5 bases). This CDR3 has 15 residues. Trimming removed 6 bases at V and 3 bases at J, with 16 bases between. CDR3 in amino acids: CASRQTGYETDTQYF. CDR3 bases: TGTGCCAGCAGGCAAACAGGTTATGAAACAGATACGCAGTATTTT.

J is TRBJ1-4 and V is TRBV27, with D perhaps matching TRBD1 (6 bases). The germline V gene has CDR1 MNHEY and CDR2 SMNVEV (reference sequence). CDR3 size: 14 residues. Trimming stripped 3 bases from V and 4 bases from J, with 9 bases between. CDR3 nucleotides: TGTGCCAGCAGTTTTGACAGGAGTAATGAAAAACTGTTTTTT. Translation gives CASSFDRSNEKLFF.

This chain uses TRBV7-2 with TRBJ2-7, with 8 bases fitting TRBD1. Judging by the DNA end, TRBJ2-5 fits better; the J call may be wrong. Germline CDR1 SGHTA, CDR2 FQGNSA. The CDR3 is 15 amino acids. CDR3 in DNA: TGTGCCAGCAGCTTATTAGGACAGGGCAAAGAGACCCAGTACTTC. Translated, it gives CASSLLGQGKETQYF.

This clonotype was detected a few times. The CDR3 protein is CASSLTGDPTYEQYF. In nucleotides, the CDR3 is TGCGCCAGCAGCTTGACAGGAGATCCTACCTACGAGCAGTACTTC. The chain carries TRBV5-1 and TRBJ2-7; D might be TRBD1 (5 bases). The germline V gene has CDR1 SGHRS and CDR2 YFSETQ. Trimming took off 1 base at V and 2 bases at J, with 13 bases between the two ends. The CDR3 runs 15 residues.